The 11 T cell receptor beta chains below were found in one sample sequenced in a study of OX40 agonist ivuxolimab in advanced cancers. Clones were sequenced by immunoSEQ multiplex PCR, and TCRdb holds only the in-frame ones, with some missing. The sample contains about 80,000 clones, around 93% of which appear only once. The input for sequencing was CD4+ or CD8+ T cells sorted from blood, taken in a trial of the OX40 agonist ivuxolimab. The receptors come from an adult with an advanced solid tumor such as melanoma, head and neck, liver or kidney cancer.

The chain carries TRBV18 and TRBJ2-7, with D maybe TRBD1 (5 bases). Germline CDR1 reads KGHSH; CDR2 reads LQKENI. This CDR3 is built from 14 residues. V gave up 2 bases and J gave up 6 bases, with 14 bases separating them. CDR3 nucleotides: TGTGCCAGCTCACCAGCAGGGTCTATATCCGAGCAGTACTTC. The encoded protein is CASSPAGSISEQYF.

The J gene is TRBJ2-1, the V gene TRBV11-3; tentatively, D is TRBD1 (5 bases). This CDR3 contains 18 residues. V was cut by 5 bases and J by 0 bases, with 20 bases left in between. Per the germline V gene, CDR1 is SGHNT and CDR2 is YENEEA. CDR3 bases: TGTGCCAGCAGCAGAGGCAGGGCCTTATACAGCTCCTACAATGAGCAGTTCTTC. Translation: CASSRGRALYSSYNEQFF.

The chain carries TRBV19 and TRBJ2-3, with D perhaps matching TRBD1 (5 bases). CDR3 size: 17 residues. Germline V CDR1 and CDR2: LNHDA, SQIVND (reference sequence). V shed 4 bases and J shed 0 bases, with 17 bases lying between them. The CDR3 bases are TGTGCCAGTAGTACAGGTAGGGCAGGGCCCAGCACAGATACGCAGTATTTT. It specifies CASSTGRAGPSTDTQYF. The complete variable domain, with remaining parts taken from reference TRBV19 and TRBJ2-3, reads DGGITQSPKYLFRKEGQNVTLSCEQNLNHDAMYWYRQDPGQGLRLIYYSQIVNDFQKGDIAEGYSVSREKKESFPLTVTSAQKNPTAFYLCASSTGRAGPSTDTQYFGPGTRLTVL.

The J gene is TRBJ2-1, the V gene TRBV9, with TRBD2 matching over 10 bases. The germline V gene has CDR1 SGDLS and CDR2 YYNGEE. This CDR3 has 16 amino acids. V dropped 0 bases and J dropped 8; count of bases not matched to a gene: 8. CDR3 nucleotides: TGTGCCAGCAGCGTAGTGCCAGCGGGAGGGTTCGATGAGCAGTTCTTC. Protein: CASSVVPAGGFDEQFF.

V gene TRBV6-1 combines with J gene TRBJ1-2; 8 bases fit TRBD1. Trimming cost V 4 bases and J 4 bases; bases outside gene matches: 5. The CDR3 totals 14 residues. Germline values: CDR1 MNHNS, CDR2 SASEGT. The CDR3 DNA reads TGTGCCAGCAGTGCCGGACAGGGCCCCTATGGCTACACCTTC. Its translation: CASSAGQGPYGYTF.

The rearrangement joins TRBV10-3 to TRBJ1-5, with TRBD1 matching over 7 bases. CDR3 length equals 13 residues. V shed 8 bases, J shed 5 bases, and the junction held 6 bases outside the gene matches. The germline CDR1 and CDR2 sequences are ENHRY and SYGVKD. As DNA, the CDR3 is TGTGCCATCTGGCAGGGGGAGGATCAGCCCCAGCATTTT. Encoded protein: CAIWQGEDQPQHF.

The J gene is TRBJ2-6, the V gene TRBV21-1. TRBV21-1 represents a pseudogene. The CDR3 runs to 11 residues. The CDR3 reads CATPAANVLTF. The CDR3 DNA reads TGTGCCACCCCGGCGGCCAACGTCCTGACTTTC.

The chain recombines TRBV2 with TRBJ1-6; 7 bases map to TRBD1. Germline CDR1 SNHLY, CDR2 FYNNEI. The V gene end was trimmed by 3 bases and the J gene end by 5 bases; junction bases not matched to a gene: 4. The CDR3 sequence is 15 residues long. The CDR3 is CASSEVQGNNSPLHF. The CDR3 DNA sequence: TGTGCCAGCAGTGAGGTACAGGGGAATAATTCACCCCTCCACTTT.

This chain links TRBV19 with TRBJ1-3; D remains ambiguous. This CDR3 contains 17 residues. Trimming shortened V by 4 bases and J by 0 bases, and 16 bases separated the two germline ends. Looked up from germline, CDR1 is LNHDA and CDR2 is SQIVND (reference sequence). CDR3 protein: CASSSPLVAYSGNTIYF. CDR3 DNA: TGTGCCAGTAGTAGTCCTCTGGTGGCTTACTCTGGAAACACCATATATTTT. Together with reference TRBV19 and TRBJ1-3, the CDR3 gives the full variable domain: DGGITQSPKYLFRKEGQNVTLSCEQNLNHDAMYWYRQDPGQGLRLIYYSQIVNDFQKGDIAEGYSVSREKKESFPLTVTSAQKNPTAFYLCASSSPLVAYSGNTIYFGEGSWLTVV.

This chain uses TRBV5-1 with TRBJ1-4; 7 bases align to TRBD1. Germline lookup yields CDR1 SGHRS and CDR2 YFSETQ. This CDR3 is built from 16 residues. V lost 4 bases to trimming and J lost 2 bases; unmatched junction nucleotides: 8. The CDR3 reads CASSPSPTGTNEKLFF. CDR3 DNA: TGCGCCAGCAGCCCAAGTCCGACAGGGACTAATGAAAAACTGTTTTTT.

CDR3 sequence reads: CASRPPSIPGQWVCTEAFF. Here the CDR3 DNA reads TGTGCCAGCAGACCCCCTAGTATTCCGGGACAGTGGGTTTGTACTGAAGCTTTCTTT. The chain links TRBV7-4 to TRBJ1-1; 7 bases match TRBD1. This CDR3 is 19 amino acids long. The V and J ends lost 6 bases and 5 bases, in that order; junction bases with no gene match: 24. The germline gives CDR1 SGHVT, CDR2 SQSDAQ.